These T cell receptor beta chains were read from a single sample in a study of CD8 T cells in ankylosing spondylitis. TCRdb itself ran the 5' RACE reads through MiXCR, one entry per CDR3 protein. The sample shows about 360,000 distinct CDR3 sequences, roughly 20% of them seen only once. The sample consisted of blood, either unsorted or a sorted T cell fraction (not recorded which). These receptors originate from a male donor with ankylosing spondylitis or in good health (not recorded which). CDR3s include the opening cysteine and the closing phenylalanine or tryptophan. The order of the fields is J gene, clone size, D gene, V gene, CDR3 protein, CDR3 DNA. D genes are given only for firm matches. Clone size, where shown, is once, few, many, or a class for clones that have expanded.

J: TRBJ2-3; size: -; D: -; V: TRBV9; CDR3: CASRQGSADTQYF; DNA: TGTGCCAGCCGGCAGGGGTCCGCAGATACGCAGTATTTT
J: TRBJ2-7; size: few; D: -; V: TRBV20-1; CDR3: CSAPTGEDPRLGFYEQYF; DNA: TGCAGTGCACCGACGGGGGAGGACCCCAGGTTGGGGTTTTACGAGCAGTACTTC
J: TRBJ2-3; size: many; D: TRBD1; V: TRBV20-1; CDR3: CSARGDRGTDTQYF; DNA: TGCAGTGCTAGAGGTGACAGGGGGACAGATACGCAGTATTTT
J: TRBJ2-3; size: -; D: -; V: TRBV9; CDR3: CASSVDGGVTDTQYF; DNA: TGTGCCAGCAGCGTAGATGGCGGGGTGACAGATACGCAGTATTTT
J: TRBJ2-3; size: -; D: -; V: TRBV27; CDR3: CASSQQVSSTDTQYF; DNA: TGTGCCAGCAGTCAACAGGTTTCTAGCACAGATACGCAGTATTTT
J: TRBJ2-5; size: few; D: -; V: TRBV29-1; CDR3: CSVEGGGLVGETQYF; DNA: TGCAGCGTTGAAGGAGGTGGGCTAGTCGGCGAGACCCAGTACTTC
J: TRBJ2-7; size: -; D: -; V: TRBV7-9; CDR3: CASSSASRGPSYEQYF; DNA: TGTGCCAGCAGCTCCGCGTCGCGGGGGCCCTCCTACGAGCAGTACTTC
J: TRBJ1-1; size: -; D: -; V: TRBV14; CDR3: CASSTSRGNTEAFF; DNA: TGTGCCAGCAGCACAAGCAGGGGTAACACTGAAGCTTTCTTT
J: TRBJ2-3; size: -; D: TRBD2; V: TRBV20-1; CDR3: CSARDIWGGADTQYF; DNA: TGCAGTGCTAGAGATATTTGGGGGGGGGCAGATACGCAGTATTTT
J: TRBJ2-7; size: -; D: -; V: TRBV13; CDR3: CASSYQGPPSEQYF; DNA: TGTGCCAGCAGCTACCAGGGACCTCCTAGTGAGCAGTACTTC
J: TRBJ2-5; size: -; D: TRBD1; V: TRBV10-3; CDR3: CAIGDSPEGQETQYF; DNA: TGTGCCATAGGGGACAGCCCCGAGGGCCAAGAGACCCAGTACTTC
J: TRBJ2-7; size: few; D: TRBD2; V: TRBV20-1; CDR3: CSARDQLASLWEQYF; DNA: TGCAGTGCTAGAGATCAACTAGCGTCCCTTTGGGAGCAGTACTTC
J: TRBJ2-3; size: few; D: -; V: TRBV4-1; CDR3: CASSQGRLVDTQYF; DNA: TGCGCCAGCAGCCAGGGGAGACTGGTAGATACGCAGTATTTT
J: TRBJ2-1; size: few; D: TRBD2; V: TRBV2; CDR3: CASSEEWPSGEYNEQFF; DNA: TGTGCCAGCAGTGAAGAATGGCCTAGCGGGGAATACAATGAGCAGTTCTTC
J: TRBJ2-2; size: few; D: TRBD1; V: TRBV10-3; CDR3: CAISRQGFANTGELFF; DNA: TGTGCCATCAGTCGACAGGGGTTCGCGAACACCGGGGAGCTGTTTTTT
J: TRBJ2-1; size: -; D: TRBD2; V: TRBV3-1; CDR3: CASSQESLAGGGEQFF; DNA: TGTGCCAGCAGCCAAGAATCACTAGCGGGGGGTGGGGAGCAGTTCTTC
J: TRBJ2-1; size: -; D: -; V: TRBV27; CDR3: CASSLVGGNLPAGNEQFF; DNA: TGTGCCAGCAGTTTAGTGGGGGGTAACCTCCCTGCTGGCAATGAGCAGTTCTTC
J: TRBJ1-5; size: -; D: -; V: TRBV12-3/TRBV12-4; CDR3: CASSPGTFPYNQPQHF; DNA: TGTGCCAGCAGCCCTGGGACTTTCCCCTACAATCAGCCCCAGCATTTT
J: TRBJ2-3; size: -; D: -; V: TRBV7-2; CDR3: CASSLRRARALDTQYF; DNA: TGTGCCAGCAGCTTAAGGAGGGCCAGGGCCCTTGATACGCAGTATTTT
J: TRBJ1-4; size: few; D: -; V: TRBV10-2; CDR3: CASKSVSTNEKLFF; DNA: TGCGCCAGCAAGTCAGTGTCAACTAATGAAAAACTGTTTTTT
J: TRBJ2-6; size: many; D: -; V: TRBV29-1; CDR3: CSAIKTAPGANVLTF; DNA: TGCAGCGCCATTAAGACCGCCCCCGGGGCCAACGTCCTGACTTTC
J: TRBJ2-1; size: -; D: -; V: TRBV4-2; CDR3: CASSQAPSSYNEQFF; DNA: TGTGCCAGCAGCCAAGCACCGAGCTCCTACAATGAGCAGTTCTTC
J: TRBJ2-7; size: -; D: -; V: TRBV4-1; CDR3: CASSQVFSDYEQYF; DNA: TGCGCCAGCAGCCAAGTTTTTAGCGATTACGAGCAGTACTTC
J: TRBJ2-3; size: -; D: -; V: TRBV9; CDR3: CASRGAGSTDTQYF; DNA: TGTGCCAGCCGGGGAGCAGGAAGCACAGATACGCAGTATTTT
J: TRBJ2-5; size: -; D: -; V: TRBV11-3; CDR3: CASSARGYQETQYF; DNA: TGTGCCAGCAGCGCAAGGGGATACCAAGAGACCCAGTACTTC
J: TRBJ2-7; size: -; D: -; V: TRBV11-2; CDR3: CASSPWQAYEQYF; DNA: TGTGCCAGCAGCCCGTGGCAGGCCTACGAGCAGTACTTC
J: TRBJ2-3; size: -; D: -; V: TRBV21-1; CDR3: CASSRPGQRTDTQYF; DNA: TGTGCCAGCAGCAGACCGGGACAGAGGACAGATACGCAGTATTTT
J: TRBJ2-3; size: -; D: TRBD1; V: TRBV29-1; CDR3: CSVGRDSPRADTQYF; DNA: TGCAGCGTTGGCCGGGACAGCCCCCGGGCAGATACGCAGTATTTT
J: TRBJ2-7; size: few; D: TRBD1; V: TRBV6-5; CDR3: CASSYSGGGYEQYF; DNA: TGTGCCAGCAGTTATTCAGGGGGCGGCTACGAGCAGTACTTC
J: TRBJ1-5; size: -; D: -; V: TRBV6-5; CDR3: CASSLADNQPQHF; DNA: TGTGCCAGCAGTTTGGCCGACAATCAGCCCCAGCATTTT
J: TRBJ2-6; size: few; D: -; V: TRBV5-5; CDR3: CASSLGGASGANVLTF; DNA: TGTGCCAGCAGCTTAGGGGGGGCCTCCGGGGCCAACGTCCTGACTTTC
J: TRBJ2-1; size: few; D: TRBD1; V: TRBV4-1; CDR3: CASGTGQGGDEQFF; DNA: TGCGCCAGCGGCACTGGACAGGGCGGGGATGAGCAGTTCTTC
J: TRBJ2-1; size: many; D: -; V: TRBV12-3/TRBV12-4; CDR3: CASSLLGLEQFF; DNA: TGTGCCAGCAGTTTACTCGGACTAGAGCAGTTCTTC
J: TRBJ2-7; size: -; D: TRBD2; V: TRBV9; CDR3: CASSVASGGYYEQYF; DNA: TGTGCCAGCAGCGTAGCCAGCGGGGGATACTACGAGCAGTACTTC
J: TRBJ2-1; size: few; D: -; V: TRBV5-5; CDR3: CASSLKTAAYNEQFF; DNA: TGTGCCAGCAGCTTGAAGACAGCCGCCTACAATGAGCAGTTCTTC
J: TRBJ2-3; size: -; D: TRBD1; V: TRBV15; CDR3: CATSRAPGQGPDTQYF; DNA: TGTGCCACCAGCAGGGCCCCGGGACAGGGGCCAGATACGCAGTATTTT
J: TRBJ2-1; size: -; D: TRBD2; V: TRBV9; CDR3: CASSVSGGPYNEQFF; DNA: TGTGCCAGCAGCGTAAGCGGGGGCCCCTACAATGAGCAGTTCTTC
J: TRBJ2-7; size: -; D: TRBD1; V: TRBV11-2; CDR3: CASSSIPRGQRGEQYF; DNA: TGTGCCAGCAGCTCTATCCCCCGGGGACAGAGAGGGGAGCAGTACTTC
J: TRBJ2-1; size: -; D: -; V: TRBV2; CDR3: CASSTRTVHPYNEQFF; DNA: TGTGCCAGCAGTACTAGGACCGTGCACCCCTACAATGAGCAGTTCTTC
J: TRBJ2-3; size: many; D: TRBD2; V: TRBV5-1; CDR3: CASSFAGGTDTQYF; DNA: TGCGCCAGCAGCTTTGCGGGGGGCACAGATACGCAGTATTTT
J: TRBJ2-2; size: few; D: -; V: TRBV29-1; CDR3: CSVEEAQGATGELFF; DNA: TGCAGCGTTGAAGAGGCCCAGGGTGCCACCGGGGAGCTGTTTTTT